What follows describes a single TCR beta chain. This specimen comes from a study of technical replicates of blood from a handful of donors. V was trimmed by 0 bases and J by 2 bases, leaving 11 bases between them. The CDR3 contains 14 residues. The V gene's germline CDR1 is GTSNPN and CDR2 SVGIG (reference sequence). The protocol was immunoSEQ multiplex PCR, while the TCRdb copy is restricted to in-frame clones and leaves out a portion. The data hold tens of thousands of clones, with around 96% observed a single time. This clonotype was obtained from a human donor in good health. The chain employs TRBV30 and TRBJ2-7; no reliable D call. Material for sequencing was T cells isolated from PBMCs. CDR3 coding DNA: TGTGCCTGGAGTGTCTCCAGCGTTGCCTACGAGCAGTACTTC. Protein sequence: CAWSVSSVAYEQYF. Combining the CDR3 with reference TRBV30 and TRBJ2-7 gives the whole variable domain SQTIHQWPATLVQPVGSPLSLECTVEGTSNPNLYWYRQAAGRGLQLLFYSVGIGQISSEVPQNLSASRPQDRQFILSSKKLLLSDSGFYLCAWSVSSVAYEQYFGPGTRLTVT.